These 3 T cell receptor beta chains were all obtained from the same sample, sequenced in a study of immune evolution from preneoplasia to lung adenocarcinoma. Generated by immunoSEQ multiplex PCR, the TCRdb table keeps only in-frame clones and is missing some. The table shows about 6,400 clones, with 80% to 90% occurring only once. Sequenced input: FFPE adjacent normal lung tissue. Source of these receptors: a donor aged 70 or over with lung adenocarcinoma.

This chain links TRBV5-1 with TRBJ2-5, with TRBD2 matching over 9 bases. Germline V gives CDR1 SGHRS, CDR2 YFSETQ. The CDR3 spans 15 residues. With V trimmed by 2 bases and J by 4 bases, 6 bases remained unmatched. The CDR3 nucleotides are TGCGCCAGCAGCTTCTCTAGCGGGAACCGAGAGACCCAGTACTTC. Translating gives CASSFSSGNRETQYF.

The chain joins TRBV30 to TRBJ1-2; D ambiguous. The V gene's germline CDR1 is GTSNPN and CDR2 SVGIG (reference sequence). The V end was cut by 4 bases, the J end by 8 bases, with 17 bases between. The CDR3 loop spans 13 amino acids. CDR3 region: CAWTPRVMSGYTF. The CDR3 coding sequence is TGTGCCTGGACCCCCCGGGTAATGAGCGGCTACACCTTC.

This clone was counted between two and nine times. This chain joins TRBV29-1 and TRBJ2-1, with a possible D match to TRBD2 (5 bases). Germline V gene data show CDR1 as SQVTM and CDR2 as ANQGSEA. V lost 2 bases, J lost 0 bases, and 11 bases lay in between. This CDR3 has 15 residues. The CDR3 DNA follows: TGCAGCGTTGAATTAAGCGGAAGCTCCTACAATGAGCAGTTCTTC. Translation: CSVELSGSSYNEQFF.